This T cell receptor beta chain appears in the sequencing data of a study of cytomegalovirus exposure and HLA in healthy donors. Findings of the study overall: An ancestry cluster, one associated with Asian ancestry, reportedly showed fewer N-insertions than the roughly 670-donor mean in a later analysis. HLA restriction was apparent for most CMV-associated TCR beta chains in a later analysis. In a later analysis, approximately 15,000 TCR beta sequences were associated with HLA alleles at 0.05 false discovery rate.

Notes on this clone: Its antigen is not identified.

The CDR3 length is 13 residues. CDR1 and CDR2 from the germline V gene are WNHNN and SYGVQD (reference sequence). V dropped 6 bases and J dropped 8 bases, with 14 bases sitting between them. Each donor's status was that of a healthy bone marrow donor. PCR amplification relied on 60 Vbeta primers (plus 13 Jbeta primers). Only in-frame clones appear in the TCRdb table, and some are missing; sequencing was by immunoSEQ multiplex PCR. The sample contains 200,000 to 300,000 clones, about 85% of which appear only once. V is TRBV10-1 and J is TRBJ1-3; possibly TRBD1 for D (6 bases). Sequenced: PBMCs. The sequence was collected from a girl aged 2-10 years in good health and CMV-seronegative. The CDR3 nucleotides read TGCGCCAGCAGGGACAGCTCTTCGGACACCATATATTTT. Protein product: CASRDSSSDTIYF.